This T cell receptor (beta chain) comes out of a study of radiotherapy plus CTLA-4 blockade in lung cancer. Turning to the study itself: Across the patients, objective responses occurred in less than 20%, and disease control in over 25%.

CDR1 is LNHDA, CDR2 SQIVND, per germline (reference sequence). The CDR3 totals 15 residues. The V gene lost 3 bases and the J gene lost 3 bases, with 12 bases spanning the gap. Here immunoSEQ multiplex PCR was the method, and the copy in TCRdb shows in-frame clones only, minus some. The sample records approximately 60,000 clones, about 80% being singletons. Those patients who had chemo-refractory metastatic non-small-cell lung cancer were given focal radiation along with CTLA-4 blockade through ipilimumab. The V gene is TRBV19, the J gene TRBJ1-3; D unclear. This TCR came from a human donor with non-small cell lung cancer whose response to radiotherapy plus ipilimumab could not be evaluated. Sequencing used peripheral blood, obtained from a patient treated with radiotherapy plus ipilimumab. In DNA, the CDR3 is TGTGCCAGTAGTATCCGGCAAGCGGGTGGAAACACCATATATTTT. It codes for CASSIRQAGGNTIYF.